A selection of T cell receptor beta chains follows, all from one sample in a study of CD8+ T cells in alopecia areata. Generated by immunoSEQ multiplex PCR, the TCRdb table keeps only in-frame clones and is missing some. Here the sample spans around 200,000 clones, about 60% being singletons. Specimen: CD8+ T cells sorted from blood, collected at week 24, from a patient treated with tofacitinib. These receptors were taken from a human donor with alopecia areata. Both conserved end residues are part of each CDR3. D genes are given only for firm matches. Only some rows state a clone size, as once, few, many or a class for expanded clones.

v_call	clone_size	j_call	d_call	cdr3_aa	cdr3_nt
TRBV29-1	.	TRBJ1-1	.	CSVPGAANEAFF	TGCAGCGTCCCCGGGGCGGCGAATGAAGCTTTCTTT
TRBV11-2	once	TRBJ2-1	.	CASSLSGGASYNEQFF	TGTGCCAGCAGCTTATCAGGGGGGGCCTCCTACAATGAGCAGTTCTTC
TRBV6-5	.	TRBJ2-7	.	CASSYSGMPYEQYF	TGTGCCAGCAGTTACTCAGGAATGCCCTACGAGCAGTACTTC
TRBV14	.	TRBJ1-1	.	CASSQGMNTEAFF	TGTGCCAGCAGCCAGGGTATGAACACTGAAGCTTTCTTT
TRBV29-1	.	TRBJ2-7	.	CSVATRGNEQYF	TGCAGCGTCGCGACCCGGGGGAACGAGCAGTACTTC
TRBV27	.	TRBJ2-1	TRBD1	CASSFGGRGRGEQFF	TGTGCCAGCAGTTTTGGGGGCAGGGGGCGGGGTGAGCAGTTCTTC
TRBV27	.	TRBJ1-2	.	CASTKQGTNYGYTF	TGTGCCAGCACCAAGCAGGGTACTAACTATGGCTACACCTTC
TRBV6-5	few	TRBJ2-7	TRBD1	CASSPSGTASYEQYF	TGTGCCAGCAGTCCTTCCGGGACAGCCTCCTACGAGCAGTACTTC
TRBV9	.	TRBJ1-3	.	CASSEQGTGNTIYF	TGTGCCAGCAGCGAACAGGGCACTGGAAACACCATATATTTT
TRBV29-1	.	TRBJ2-7	TRBD1	CSATGGRGYEQYF	TGCAGCGCCACAGGGGGCAGGGGCTACGAGCAGTACTTC
TRBV7-9	.	TRBJ2-3	.	CASGKQGIPDTQYF	TGTGCCAGCGGGAAGCAGGGCATCCCAGATACGCAGTATTTT
TRBV5-1	.	TRBJ2-5	.	CASSLVSPGETQYF	TGCGCCAGCAGCTTGGTTAGTCCCGGAGAGACCCAGTACTTC
TRBV15	few	TRBJ1-3	.	CATSRPVSGNTIYF	TGTGCCACCAGCAGACCCGTCTCTGGAAACACCATATATTTT
TRBV13	.	TRBJ2-2	.	CASSLGGGLTGELFF	TGTGCCAGCAGCTTAGGCGGGGGGCTCACCGGGGAGCTGTTTTTT
TRBV27	few	TRBJ2-1	.	CASSVGLGYNEQFF	TGTGCCAGCAGCGTCGGACTGGGATACAATGAGCAGTTCTTC
TRBV4-1	.	TRBJ2-5	.	CASRLGETQYF	TGCGCCAGCAGGTTGGGGGAGACCCAGTACTTC
TRBV29-1	.	TRBJ1-2	.	CSVHEGSYGYTF	TGCAGCGTACATGAAGGGAGCTATGGCTACACCTTC
TRBV10-2	.	TRBJ1-1	.	CASSESGLPNTEAFF	TGCGCCAGCAGTGAGTCGGGACTACCGAACACTGAAGCTTTCTTT
TRBV30	.	TRBJ2-7	.	CAWSVGGPPYEQYF	TGTGCCTGGAGTGTAGGAGGACCACCGTACGAGCAGTACTTC
TRBV29-1	.	TRBJ1-1	.	CSVEGRSEAFF	TGCAGCGTTGAGGGGAGGTCTGAAGCTTTCTTT
TRBV27	.	TRBJ2-7	TRBD2	CASSQGSGGFAQYF	TGTGCCAGCAGCCAGGGTAGCGGGGGCTTCGCGCAGTACTTC
TRBV6-5	few	TRBJ2-2	.	CASSPGGTGELFF	TGTGCCAGCAGCCCCGGGGGCACCGGGGAGCTGTTTTTT
TRBV10-2	.	TRBJ2-6	TRBD1	CASRGQGEVLTF	TGCGCCAGCAGGGGACAGGGGGAAGTTCTAACTTTC
TRBV14	.	TRBJ1-2	.	CASSRGRGGYTF	TGTGCCAGCAGTCGGGGGAGGGGCGGCTACACCTTC
TRBV30	.	TRBJ2-2	.	CAWSVFLWGQGTGELFF	.
TRBV9	.	TRBJ1-1	.	CASSVDTLNTEAFF	TGTGCCAGCAGCGTAGACACCTTGAACACTGAAGCTTTCTTT
TRBV6-6	.	TRBJ1-2	TRBD1	CASLGQGASYGYTF	TGTGCCAGCCTGGGACAGGGGGCCAGCTATGGCTACACCTTC
TRBV27	.	TRBJ1-5	.	CASSQRGRDQPQHF	TGTGCCAGCAGCCAGAGGGGTAGAGATCAGCCCCAGCATTTT
TRBV5-6	.	TRBJ1-1	.	CASTGGGRGAFF	TGTGCCAGCACGGGTGGGGGTAGGGGAGCTTTCTTT
TRBV7-8	few	TRBJ2-1	.	CASSVARLGPAYNEQFF	TGTGCCAGCAGCGTAGCCCGCTTGGGGCCGGCCTACAATGAGCAGTTCTTC
TRBV18	few	TRBJ2-2	.	CASSPPPPHTGELFF	TGTGCCAGCTCACCACCGCCTCCACACACCGGGGAGCTGTTTTTT
TRBV27	few	TRBJ2-3	.	CASSLILGAGDTQYF	TGTGCCAGCAGTTTAATCTTGGGGGCAGGAGATACGCAGTATTTT
TRBV7-6	few	TRBJ2-3	.	CASSQRLGTDTQYF	TGTGCCAGCAGCCAAAGACTAGGCACAGATACGCAGTATTTT
TRBV19	.	TRBJ2-1	.	CASSTTTSHNEQFF	TGTGCCAGTAGTACCACCACCAGCCACAATGAGCAGTTCTTC
TRBV6-1	few	TRBJ1-1	.	CASTPTGTPEAFF	TGTGCCAGCACCCCAACCGGGACGCCTGAAGCTTTCTTT
TRBV6-1	.	TRBJ2-5	.	CASSELNQETQYF	TGTGCCAGCAGTGAGCTAAACCAAGAGACCCAGTACTTC
TRBV30	.	TRBJ2-3	TRBD2	CAWRSLAGNTDTQYF	TGTGCCTGGAGAAGCCTAGCGGGGAACACAGATACGCAGTATTTT
TRBV19	.	TRBJ2-1	TRBD2	CASSSSGALYNEQFF	TGTGCCAGTAGTTCCAGCGGGGCCCTCTACAATGAGCAGTTCTTC
TRBV5-5	.	TRBJ2-7	.	CASSLVLPAVVRATGEQYF	TGTGCCAGCAGCTTGGTCCTCCCGGCCGTAGTTCGGGCGACAGGCGAGCAGTACTTC
TRBV2	.	TRBJ1-6	.	CASRLTGYYNSPLHF	TGTGCCAGCAGACTAACAGGGTACTATAATTCACCCCTCCACTTT
TRBV5-6	few	TRBJ2-3	.	CASSFLADSSTDTQYF	TGTGCCAGCAGCTTCTTAGCCGATTCTAGCACAGATACGCAGTATTTT